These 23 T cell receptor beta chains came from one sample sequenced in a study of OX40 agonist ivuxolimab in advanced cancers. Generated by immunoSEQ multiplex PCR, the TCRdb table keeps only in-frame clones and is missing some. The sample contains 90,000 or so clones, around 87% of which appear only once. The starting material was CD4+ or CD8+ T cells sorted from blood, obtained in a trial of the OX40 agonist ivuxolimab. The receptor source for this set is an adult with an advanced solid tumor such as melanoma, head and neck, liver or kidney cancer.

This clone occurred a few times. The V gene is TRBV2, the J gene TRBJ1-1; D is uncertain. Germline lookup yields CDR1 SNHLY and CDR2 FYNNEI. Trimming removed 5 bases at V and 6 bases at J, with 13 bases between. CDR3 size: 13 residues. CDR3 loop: CASSYDPDPEAFF. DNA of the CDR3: TGTGCCAGCAGTTACGATCCGGACCCTGAAGCTTTCTTT.

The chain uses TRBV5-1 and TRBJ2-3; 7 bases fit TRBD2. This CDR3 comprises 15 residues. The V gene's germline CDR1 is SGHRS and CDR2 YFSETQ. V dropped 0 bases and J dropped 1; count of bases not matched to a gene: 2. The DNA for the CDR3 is TGCGCCAGCAGCTTGGCCGCGGGGGGCACAGATACGCAGTATTTT. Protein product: CASSLAAGGTDTQYF.

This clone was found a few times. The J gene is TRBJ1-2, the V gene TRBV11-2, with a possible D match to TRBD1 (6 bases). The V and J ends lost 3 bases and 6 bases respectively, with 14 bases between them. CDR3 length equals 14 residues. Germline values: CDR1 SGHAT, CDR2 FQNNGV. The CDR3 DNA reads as TGTGCCAGCAGCTTCTCACAGGGTAGCCATGGCTACACCTTC. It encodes CASSFSQGSHGYTF.

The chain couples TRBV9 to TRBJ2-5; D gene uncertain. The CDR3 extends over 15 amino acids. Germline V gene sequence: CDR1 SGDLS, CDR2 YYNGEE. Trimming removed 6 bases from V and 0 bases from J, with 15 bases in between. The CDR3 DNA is TGTGCCAGCACCACAAAGGAAGGGTACCAAGAGACCCAGTACTTC. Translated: CASTTKEGYQETQYF.

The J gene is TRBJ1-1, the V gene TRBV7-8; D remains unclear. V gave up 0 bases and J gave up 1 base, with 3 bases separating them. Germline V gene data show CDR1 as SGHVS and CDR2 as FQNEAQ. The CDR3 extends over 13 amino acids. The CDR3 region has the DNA TGTGCCAGCAGCTTAGCCGGGAACACTGAAGCTTTCTTT. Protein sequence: CASSLAGNTEAFF.

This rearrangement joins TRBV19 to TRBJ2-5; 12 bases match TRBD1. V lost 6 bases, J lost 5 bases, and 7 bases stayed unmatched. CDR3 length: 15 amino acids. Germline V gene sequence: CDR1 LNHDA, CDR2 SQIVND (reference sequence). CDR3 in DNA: TGTGCCAGTAGCTCCGGGACAGGGGGCCACGAGACCCAGTACTTC. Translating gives CASSSGTGGHETQYF.

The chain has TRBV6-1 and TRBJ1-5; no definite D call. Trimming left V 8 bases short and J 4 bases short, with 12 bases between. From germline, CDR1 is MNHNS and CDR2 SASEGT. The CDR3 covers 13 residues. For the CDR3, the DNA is TGTGCCAGCCAGTTGGCAATTAATCAGCCCCAGCATTTT. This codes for CASQLAINQPQHF.

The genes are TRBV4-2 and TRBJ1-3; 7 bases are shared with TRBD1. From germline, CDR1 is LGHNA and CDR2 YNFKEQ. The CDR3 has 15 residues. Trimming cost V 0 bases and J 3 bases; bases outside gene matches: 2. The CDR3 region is CASSQDQGVGNTIYF. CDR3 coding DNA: TGTGCCAGCAGCCAAGATCAGGGGGTTGGAAACACCATATATTTT.

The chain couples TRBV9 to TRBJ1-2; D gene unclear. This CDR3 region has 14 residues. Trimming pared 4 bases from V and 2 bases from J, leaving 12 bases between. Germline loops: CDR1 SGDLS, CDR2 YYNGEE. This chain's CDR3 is CASSLATGNYGYTF. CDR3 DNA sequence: TGTGCCAGCAGCCTCGCGACGGGAAACTATGGCTACACCTTC.

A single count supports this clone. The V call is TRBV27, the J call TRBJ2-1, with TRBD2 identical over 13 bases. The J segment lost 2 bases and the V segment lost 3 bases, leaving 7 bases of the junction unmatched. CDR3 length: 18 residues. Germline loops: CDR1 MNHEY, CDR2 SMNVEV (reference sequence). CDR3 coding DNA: TGTGCCAGCAGTTTCCAGACTAGCGGGAGGCCGGCCTACAATGAGCAGTTCTTC. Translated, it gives CASSFQTSGRPAYNEQFF.

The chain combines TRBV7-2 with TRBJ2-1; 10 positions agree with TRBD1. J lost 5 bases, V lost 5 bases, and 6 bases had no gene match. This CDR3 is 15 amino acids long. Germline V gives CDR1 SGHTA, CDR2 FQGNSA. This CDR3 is CASSDRDRGNNEQFF. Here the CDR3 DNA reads TGTGCCAGCAGCGACCGGGACAGGGGCAACAATGAGCAGTTCTTC.

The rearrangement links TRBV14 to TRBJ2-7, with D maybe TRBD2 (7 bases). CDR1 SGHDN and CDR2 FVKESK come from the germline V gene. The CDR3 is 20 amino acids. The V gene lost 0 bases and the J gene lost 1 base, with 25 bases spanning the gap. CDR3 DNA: TGTGCCAGCAGCCAAGATTTAACAGGGAGGGCCAGGAGGGGATCCTACGAGCAGTACTTC. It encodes CASSQDLTGRARRGSYEQYF. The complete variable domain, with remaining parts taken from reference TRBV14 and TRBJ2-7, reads EAGVTQFPSHSVIEKGQTVTLRCDPISGHDNLYWYRRVMGKEIKFLLHFVKESKQDESGMPNNRFLAERTGGTYSTLKVQPAELEDSGVYFCASSQDLTGRARRGSYEQYFGPGTRLTVT.

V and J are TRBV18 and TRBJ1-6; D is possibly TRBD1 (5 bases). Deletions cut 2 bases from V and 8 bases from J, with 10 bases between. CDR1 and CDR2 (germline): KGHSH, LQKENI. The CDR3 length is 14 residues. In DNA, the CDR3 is TGTGCCAGCTCACCATTAGGGGACGATTCACCCCTCCACTTT. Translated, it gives CASSPLGDDSPLHF.

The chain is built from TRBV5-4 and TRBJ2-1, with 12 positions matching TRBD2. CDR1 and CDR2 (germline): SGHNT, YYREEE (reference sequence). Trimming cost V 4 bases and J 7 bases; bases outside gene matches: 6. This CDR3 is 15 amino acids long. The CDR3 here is CASSRTSGIKNEQFF. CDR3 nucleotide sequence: TGTGCCAGCAGCCGGACTAGCGGGATTAAAAATGAGCAGTTCTTC.

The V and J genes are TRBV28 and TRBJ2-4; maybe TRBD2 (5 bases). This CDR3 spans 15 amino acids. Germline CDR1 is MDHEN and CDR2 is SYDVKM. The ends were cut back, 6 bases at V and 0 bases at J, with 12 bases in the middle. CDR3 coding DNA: TGTGCCAGCAGCACGAGCGGACTAGCCAAAAACATTCAGTACTTC. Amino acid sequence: CASSTSGLAKNIQYF.

CDR3 sequence reads: CASSPRQVGVSPLHF. CDR3 DNA sequence: TGTGCCAGCAGTCCCCGCCAGGTCGGGGTTTCACCCCTCCACTTT. The chain is built from TRBV6-1 and TRBJ1-6, with no clear D. Trimming left V 5 bases short and J 9 bases short, with 17 bases between. This CDR3 has 15 residues. The germline V gene has CDR1 MNHNS and CDR2 SASEGT.

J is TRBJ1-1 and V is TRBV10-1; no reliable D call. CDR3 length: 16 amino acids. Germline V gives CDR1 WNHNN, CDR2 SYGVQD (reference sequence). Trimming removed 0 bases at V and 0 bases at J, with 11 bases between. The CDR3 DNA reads TGCGCCAGCAGTGAGTCTCTCCCGGGAATGAACACTGAAGCTTTCTTT. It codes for CASSESLPGMNTEAFF.

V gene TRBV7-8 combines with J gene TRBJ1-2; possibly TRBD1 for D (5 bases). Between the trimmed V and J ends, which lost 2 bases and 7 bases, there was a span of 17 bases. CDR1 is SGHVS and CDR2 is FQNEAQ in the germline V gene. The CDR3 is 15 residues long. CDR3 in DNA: TGTGCCAGCAGCTTAAGGAGGGGTTCAGTGGGTGGCTACACCTTC. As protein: CASSLRRGSVGGYTF.

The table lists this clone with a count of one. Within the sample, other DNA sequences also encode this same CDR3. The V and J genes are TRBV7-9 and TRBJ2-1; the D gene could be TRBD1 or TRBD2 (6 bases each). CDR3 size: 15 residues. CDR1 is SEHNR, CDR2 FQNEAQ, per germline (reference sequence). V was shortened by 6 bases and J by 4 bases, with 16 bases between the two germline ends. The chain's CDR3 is CASSPRGAFYNEQFF. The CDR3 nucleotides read TGTGCCAGCAGTCCGAGGGGGGCGTTTTACAATGAGCAGTTCTTC.

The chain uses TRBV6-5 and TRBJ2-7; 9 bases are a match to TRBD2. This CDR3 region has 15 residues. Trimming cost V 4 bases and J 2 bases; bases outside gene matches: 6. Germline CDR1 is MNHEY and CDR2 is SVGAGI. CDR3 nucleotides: TGTGCCAGCAGTTGGAGCGGGAGGACCCCCTACGAGCAGTACTTC. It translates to CASSWSGRTPYEQYF.

The CDR3 DNA sequence: TGTGCCAGCAGCCAAGCCCGGGAGTGGACCTACAATGAGCAGTTCTTC. It codes for CASSQAREWTYNEQFF. The rearrangement joins TRBV4-2 to TRBJ2-1; D possibly corresponds to TRBD2 (6 bases). V was pared by 1 base and J by 2 bases, with 12 bases between. CDR1 is LGHNA and CDR2 is YNFKEQ in the germline V gene. This CDR3 contains 16 residues.

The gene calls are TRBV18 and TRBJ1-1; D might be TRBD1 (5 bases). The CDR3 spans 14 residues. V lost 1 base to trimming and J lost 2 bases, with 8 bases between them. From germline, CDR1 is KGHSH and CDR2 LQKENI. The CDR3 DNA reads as TGTGCCAGCTCACCACAACAGGTCAACACTGAAGCTTTCTTT. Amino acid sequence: CASSPQQVNTEAFF.

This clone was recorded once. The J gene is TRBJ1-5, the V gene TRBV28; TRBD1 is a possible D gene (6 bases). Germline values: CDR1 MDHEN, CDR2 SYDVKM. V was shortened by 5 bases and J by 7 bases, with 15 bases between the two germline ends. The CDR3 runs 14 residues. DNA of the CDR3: TGTGCCAGCAGTAGTGTTGCAGGGGACCAGCCCCAGCATTTT. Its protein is CASSSVAGDQPQHF.